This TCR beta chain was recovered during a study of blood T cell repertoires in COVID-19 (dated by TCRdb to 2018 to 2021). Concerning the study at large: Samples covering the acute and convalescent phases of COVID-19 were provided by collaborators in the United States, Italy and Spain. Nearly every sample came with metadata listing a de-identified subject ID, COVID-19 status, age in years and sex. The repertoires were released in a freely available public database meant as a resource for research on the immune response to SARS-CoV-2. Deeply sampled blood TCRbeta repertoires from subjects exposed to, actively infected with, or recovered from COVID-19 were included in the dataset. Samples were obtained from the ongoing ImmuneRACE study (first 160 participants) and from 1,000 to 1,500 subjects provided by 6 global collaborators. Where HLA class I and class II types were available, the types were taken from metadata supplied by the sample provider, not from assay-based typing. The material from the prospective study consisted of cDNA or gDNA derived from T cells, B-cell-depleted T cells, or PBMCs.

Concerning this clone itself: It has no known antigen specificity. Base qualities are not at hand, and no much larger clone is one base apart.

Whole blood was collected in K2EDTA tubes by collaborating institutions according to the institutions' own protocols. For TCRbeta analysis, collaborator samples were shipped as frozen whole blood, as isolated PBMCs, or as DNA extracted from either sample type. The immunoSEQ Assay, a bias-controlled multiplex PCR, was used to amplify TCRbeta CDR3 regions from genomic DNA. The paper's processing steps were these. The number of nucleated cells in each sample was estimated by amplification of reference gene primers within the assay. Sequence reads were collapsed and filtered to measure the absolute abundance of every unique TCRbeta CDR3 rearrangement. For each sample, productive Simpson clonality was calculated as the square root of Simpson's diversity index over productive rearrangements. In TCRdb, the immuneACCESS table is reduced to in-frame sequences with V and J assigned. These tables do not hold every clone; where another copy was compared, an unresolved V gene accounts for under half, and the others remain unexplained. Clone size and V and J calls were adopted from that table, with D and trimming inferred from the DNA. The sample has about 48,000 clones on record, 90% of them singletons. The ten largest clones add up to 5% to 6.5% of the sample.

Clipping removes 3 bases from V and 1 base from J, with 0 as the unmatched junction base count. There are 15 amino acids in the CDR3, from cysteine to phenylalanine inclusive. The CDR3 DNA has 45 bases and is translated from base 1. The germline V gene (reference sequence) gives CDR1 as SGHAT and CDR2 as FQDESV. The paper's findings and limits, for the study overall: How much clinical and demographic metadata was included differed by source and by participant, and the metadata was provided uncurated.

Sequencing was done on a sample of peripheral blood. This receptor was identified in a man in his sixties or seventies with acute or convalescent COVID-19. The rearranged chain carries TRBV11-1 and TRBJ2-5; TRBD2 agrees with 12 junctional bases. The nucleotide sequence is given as TGTGCCAGCAGCTTGACTAGCGGGGGCCAAGAGACCCAGTACTTC. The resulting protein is CASSLTSGGQETQYF.